A single sample is the source of the 30 T cell receptor beta chains below, sequenced in a study of regulatory T cells in long-lasting Graves disease (dated by TCRdb to the early 2020s). The library was made by multiplex PCR. The sequencer was an Illumina HiSeq 4000. TCR beta libraries were built with iRepertoire HTBI primers and Arm-PCR amplification of CDR3 regions. TCRdb's own reprocessing of the public reads used fastp at Q25 and MiXCR and kept productive beta chains. Each entry is one CDR3 protein sequence, shown with its most common DNA and genes. The table for this sample lists about 430,000 distinct CDR3 sequences; 20% to 25% of them were counted only once. Of the sample, approximately 15% falls within the top ten clones. The label giving this sample's time point can be read as: persistent/refractory GD, antithyroid drugs over 5 years with positive TRAb. RNA was extracted from PBMCs in TRIzol for both TCR sequencing and RNA sequencing.

Sequenced material: peripheral blood mononuclear cells (PBMCs), taken when the disease was refractory, from a patient treated with antithyroid drugs. The receptors were gathered from a female donor with Graves disease.

The V call is TRBV27, the J call TRBJ1-2, with D hard to call. The CDR3 covers 14 residues. Deletions cut 6 bases from V and 0 bases from J, with 11 bases between. Per the germline V gene, CDR1 is MNHEY and CDR2 is SMNVEV (reference sequence). The CDR3 sequence: CASRTDGANYGYTF. CDR3 nucleotides: TGTGCCAGCAGAACTGACGGGGCTAACTATGGCTACACCTTC.

With regard to this clonotype: One base away lies a much larger clone, so this may be a sequencing read error. Here the CDR3 omits its conserved ending phenylalanine or tryptophan, so a read error is the likely source. V and J are TRBV20-1 and TRBJ1-5, with 9 bases identical to TRBD1. The CDR3 runs to 14 residues. Trimming removed 6 bases from V and 5 bases from J; junction bases left unmatched: 8. CDR1 DFQATT and CDR2 SNEGSKA come from the germline V gene (reference sequence). The CDR3 DNA reads TGCAGTGCCTGGGACAGGGTGTGGGATCAGCCCCAGCATTCT. Translated: CSAWDRVWDQPQHS.

Concerning this clonotype itself: This sequence may be a read error, since a much larger clone differs from it by one base. The chain joins TRBV28 to TRBJ1-5; D is unclear. Germline V gene data show CDR1 as MDHEN and CDR2 as SYDVKM. CDR3 length: 17 amino acids. CDR3 DNA: TGTGCCAGCAATCGTTACGGGGAGAATAATAGCAATCGGCCCCAGCATTTT. Protein: CASNRYGENNSNRPQHF.

This clonotype was seen ten or more times. The rearrangement uses TRBV7-3 and TRBJ1-5, with D perhaps TRBD1 (5 bases). This CDR3 has 13 residues. CDR1 and CDR2 (germline): SGHTA, FQGTGA. The V and J ends lost 8 bases and 1 base respectively, with 9 bases between them. CDR3 sequence: CASARDSNQPQHF. The CDR3 coding sequence is TGTGCCAGCGCCCGGGACAGCAATCAGCCCCAGCATTTT.

The sample holds a few counts of this clonotype. The gene calls are TRBV28 and TRBJ1-5; unclear D gene. Deletions cut 3 bases from V and 8 bases from J, with 14 bases between. The CDR3 has 14 residues. CDR1 and CDR2 from the germline V gene are MDHEN and SYDVKM. CDR3 sequence: CASSFLALSEPQHF. The CDR3 DNA follows: TGTGCCAGCAGTTTCCTGGCCCTTTCGGAGCCCCAGCATTTT.

This chain joins TRBV5-1 and TRBJ2-3; 8 bases match TRBD2. Germline-derived CDR1 and CDR2 are SGHRS and YFSETQ. V dropped 7 bases and J dropped 7; count of bases not matched to a gene: 20. The CDR3 is made up of 17 amino acids. CDR3 nucleotides: TGCGCCAGCGCCGACAGGACGGGAGGGCGCGGTGCAAATACGCAGTATTTT. Amino acids: CASADRTGGRGANTQYF.

J is TRBJ1-5 and V is TRBV19; D possibly corresponds to TRBD1 (5 bases). CDR3 size: 13 residues. Germline CDR1 reads LNHDA; CDR2 reads SQIVND (reference sequence). Between the trimmed V and J ends, which lost 3 bases and 5 bases, there was a span of 8 bases. As DNA, the CDR3 is TGTGCCAGTAGTATGTCGGGGGATCAGCCCCAGCATTTT. Its protein is CASSMSGDQPQHF. The full variable domain, completed using reference TRBV19 and TRBJ1-5, is DGGITQSPKYLFRKEGQNVTLSCEQNLNHDAMYWYRQDPGQGLRLIYYSQIVNDFQKGDIAEGYSVSREKKESFPLTVTSAQKNPTAFYLCASSMSGDQPQHFGDGTRLSIL.

V and J are TRBV27 and TRBJ2-3; the D is unclear. The CDR3 length is 12 residues. Trimming removed 8 bases from V and 5 bases from J, with 11 bases in between. Germline V gene lookup returns CDR1 MNHEY and CDR2 SMNVEV (reference sequence). CDR3 nucleotides: TGTGCCAGCGGACCCCATGGAGATACGCAGTATTTT. Translating it yields CASGPHGDTQYF.

This clonotype was detected a few times. This rearrangement joins TRBV3-1 to TRBJ2-2; a weak D match, TRBD2 (6 bases). This CDR3 region has 16 residues. Trimming removed 1 base from V and 6 bases from J, with 15 bases in between. Germline V gene lookup returns CDR1 LGHDT and CDR2 YNNKEL (reference sequence). The CDR3 region has the DNA TGTGCCAGCAGCCAAGTTCGGGAGTCTAGGGCCGGGGAGCTGTTTTTT. Protein sequence: CASSQVRESRAGELFF.

As regards this clonotype: It may be a read error: a sequence one base away is much more abundant. For the CDR3, the DNA is TGTGTCAGCAGCGTTGAACAGGGCCTTAATCAGCCCCAGCATTTT. The encoded protein is CVSSVEQGLNQPQHF. The chain employs TRBV6-1 and TRBJ1-5, with D perhaps TRBD1 (6 bases). Germline V gives CDR1 MNHNS, CDR2 SASEGT. The CDR3 is made up of 15 amino acids.

This clonotype was counted only a few times. The V call is TRBV7-9, the J call TRBJ1-2; D remains ambiguous. The CDR3 sequence is 11 residues long. Germline V gene data show CDR1 as SEHNR and CDR2 as FQNEAQ (reference sequence). With 4 bases removed from V and 5 bases from J, the gap between germline ends came to 5 bases. Here the CDR3 DNA reads TGTGCCAGCAGCTCTTATTATGGCTACACCTTC. This gives the protein CASSSYYGYTF.

This clonotype occurred many times. The rearrangement joins TRBV11-2 to TRBJ2-5, with a possible D match to TRBD2 (6 bases). V was pared by 2 bases and J by 5 bases, with 12 bases between. CDR1 is SGHAT, CDR2 FQNNGV, per germline. The CDR3 length is 14 residues. The CDR3 protein is CASSLNWAGETQYF. The CDR3 nucleotides read TGTGCCAGCAGCTTAAACTGGGCGGGGGAGACCCAGTACTTC.

The rearrangement links TRBV5-1 to TRBJ2-1, with 10 bases aligning to TRBD2. This CDR3 contains 15 residues. V shed 6 bases and J 9 bases; nucleotides not matched to a gene: 12. Germline CDR1 and CDR2: SGHRS and YFSETQ. The CDR3 region has the DNA TGCGCCAGCAAAGCGGGAGGGCCGAGGGACGGTGAGCAGTTCTTC. Its translation: CASKAGGPRDGEQFF. Drawing the rest from reference TRBV5-1 and TRBJ2-1, the complete variable domain is KAGVTQTPRYLIKTRGQQVTLSCSPISGHRSVSWYQQTPGQGLQFLFEYFSETQRNKGNFPGRFSGRQFSNSRSEMNVSTLELGDSALYLCASKAGGPRDGEQFFGPGTRLTVL.

This chain joins TRBV3-1 and TRBJ2-2; D not certain. Trimming cost V 0 bases and J 4 bases, with 12 bases left between them. Germline CDR1 is LGHDT and CDR2 is YNNKEL (reference sequence). CDR3 size: 16 residues. The CDR3 here is CASSQDGKGSTGELFF. Here the CDR3 DNA reads TGTGCCAGCAGCCAAGATGGAAAGGGAAGCACCGGGGAGCTGTTTTTT.

The V call is TRBV28, the J call TRBJ2-3, with 11 bases identical to TRBD2. Germline CDR1 is MDHEN and CDR2 is SYDVKM. J lost 4 bases, V lost 7 bases, and 7 bases had no gene match. The CDR3 sequence is 15 residues long. The CDR3 nucleotides read TGTGCCAGCAAGCTAGCGGGAGGTATGGCAGATACGCAGTATTTT. Translating it yields CASKLAGGMADTQYF.

This chain uses TRBV6-2 or TRBV6-3 with TRBJ2-7, with 10 bases lining up with TRBD2. Germline values: CDR1 MNHEY, CDR2 SVGEGT. There are 15 residues in the CDR3. J gave up 4 bases and V 5 bases, and 8 bases lay outside the gene matches. CDR3 sequence reads: CASSEELAGRYEQYF. The CDR3 nucleotides read TGTGCCAGCAGTGAAGAACTAGCGGGAAGGTACGAGCAGTACTTC.

The chain has TRBV19 and TRBJ2-6; D might be TRBD2 (5 bases). Trimming stripped 2 bases from V and 0 bases from J, with 11 bases between. This CDR3 is 17 amino acids long. Per germline, CDR1 LNHDA and CDR2 SQIVND (reference sequence). In nucleotides, the CDR3 is TGTGCCAGTAGTATAACTAGGAGTAACTCTGGGGCCAACGTCCTGACTTTC. The encoded protein is CASSITRSNSGANVLTF.

Only one count was recorded for this clonotype. This rearrangement joins TRBV5-1 to TRBJ1-1; possibly TRBD1 for D (6 bases). The V and J ends lost 4 bases and 1 base respectively, with 11 bases between them. This CDR3 is 14 amino acids long. CDR1 is SGHRS and CDR2 is YFSETQ in the germline V gene. The CDR3, as DNA: TGCGCCAGCAGCGCAAGACAGGAGAACACTGAAGCTTTCTTT. Its translation is CASSARQENTEAFF.

As for this clonotype: An end of the junction does not agree with germline; a read error may underlie this. The rearrangement joins TRBV6-5 to TRBJ2-1; TRBD2 aligns across 10 bases. This CDR3 region has 15 residues. From germline, CDR1 is MNHEY and CDR2 SVGAGI. The CDR3 sequence: CAGSYMGTSADEQFF. The CDR3 nucleotides read TGTGCCGGCAGTTACATGGGGACTAGCGCGGATGAGCAGTTCTTC.

The chain carries TRBV20-1 and TRBJ2-2, with TRBD2 matching over 12 bases. Germline values: CDR1 DFQATT, CDR2 SNEGSKA (reference sequence). The CDR3 totals 17 residues. V gave up 2 bases and J gave up 7 bases; unmatched junction bases: 11. CDR3 sequence: CSARHSTSGSLGGELFF. CDR3 bases: TGCAGTGCTAGACACTCGACTAGCGGGAGTCTTGGCGGGGAGCTGTTTTTT.

This clonotype was observed at least ten times. The chain carries TRBV27 and TRBJ2-7; 10 nucleotides match TRBD1. Germline V lookup: CDR1 MNHEY, CDR2 SMNVEV (reference sequence). Trimming at V came to 6 bases and at J to 5 bases, leaving 10 bases not matched to a gene. The CDR3 consists of 15 residues. In DNA form, the CDR3 reads TGTGCCAGCAGCGAACCGGGACAGGGGCTCGACGAGCAGTACTTC. Its translation is CASSEPGQGLDEQYF.

The rearrangement uses TRBV27 and TRBJ2-7; the match to TRBD1 covers 11 bases. CDR1 and CDR2 from the germline V gene are MNHEY and SMNVEV (reference sequence). With V trimmed by 0 bases and J by 9 bases, 10 bases remained unmatched. The CDR3 consists of 16 residues. The CDR3 coding sequence is TGTGCCAGCAGTTTATCCCTGGGACAGGGGGTCCCCGGGCAGTACTTC. As protein: CASSLSLGQGVPGQYF.

This clonotype was found a few times. The rearrangement joins TRBV10-2 to TRBJ1-1, with unresolved D. There are 10 residues in the CDR3. V was pared by 6 bases and J by 3 bases, with 2 bases between. Germline V lookup: CDR1 WSHSY, CDR2 SAAADI. CDR3 nucleotides: TGCGCCAGCAGAGACACTGAAGCTTTCTTT. The encoded protein is CASRDTEAFF.

V is TRBV7-9 and J is TRBJ1-1; tentative D call: TRBD1 (6 bases). Trimming took off 4 bases at V and 1 base at J, with 16 bases between the two ends. This CDR3 contains 16 residues. Germline V CDR1 and CDR2: SEHNR, FQNEAQ (reference sequence). CDR3 coding DNA: TGTGCCAGCAGCTCCGGCTACAGGGTACAGAACACTGAAGCTTTCTTT. Amino acids: CASSSGYRVQNTEAFF.

The chain employs TRBV7-3 and TRBJ2-2, with D tentatively TRBD2 (6 bases). The germline V gene encodes CDR1 SGHTA and CDR2 FQGTGA. The CDR3 is 15 residues long. V lost 5 bases to trimming and J lost 7 bases, with 17 bases between them. CDR3 DNA sequence: TGTGCCAGCAGCCCCAGGACGACCGGGGGCGGGGAGCTGTTTTTT. Its protein product is CASSPRTTGGGELFF.

This clonotype was seen a few times. V and J are TRBV12-5 and TRBJ2-7; D is perhaps TRBD1 (5 bases). The ends were cut back, 5 bases at V and 1 base at J, with 9 bases in the middle. Germline CDR1 LGHNT, CDR2 FRNRAP. The CDR3 covers 13 residues. The CDR3 reads CASGITGSYEQYF. CDR3 coding DNA: TGTGCTAGTGGTATTACAGGTTCCTACGAGCAGTACTTC. Based on the CDR3 plus reference TRBV12-5 and TRBJ2-7, the full variable domain is DARVTQTPRHKVTEMGQEVTMRCQPILGHNTVFWYRQTMMQGLELLAYFRNRAPLDDSGMPKDRFSAEMPDATLATLKIQPSEPRDSAVYFCASGITGSYEQYFGPGTRLTVT.

This clonotype was seen at least ten times. The chain combines TRBV12-3 or TRBV12-4 with TRBJ2-7; D is unresolved. This CDR3 has 13 residues. Trimming cost V 5 bases and J 3 bases, with 11 bases left between them. CDR3 nucleotide sequence: TGTGCCAGCAGTGCGGACGAGAACTACGAGCAGTACTTC. Protein sequence: CASSADENYEQYF.

This clonotype was observed many times. The V and J genes are TRBV28 and TRBJ1-1, with D possibly matching TRBD1 (5 bases). Trimming shortened V by 1 base and J by 2 bases, and 8 bases separated the two germline ends. The CDR3 is 14 amino acids. Germline CDR1 and CDR2: MDHEN and SYDVKM. CDR3 DNA: TGTGCCAGCAGTTTATTACAGGACAACACTGAAGCTTTCTTT. This sequence encodes CASSLLQDNTEAFF.

This clonotype came up once. This chain links TRBV11-2 with TRBJ2-6, with 7 bases fitting TRBD1. This CDR3 is 17 amino acids long. Germline-derived CDR1 and CDR2 are SGHAT and FQNNGV. V shed 5 bases, J shed 0 bases, and the junction held 7 bases outside the gene matches. The CDR3: CASSPGQVGSGANVLTF. The CDR3 DNA is TGTGCCAGCAGCCCCGGACAGGTGGGCTCTGGGGCCAACGTCCTGACTTTC. The complete variable domain, with remaining parts taken from reference TRBV11-2 and TRBJ2-6, reads EAGVAQSPRYKIIEKRQSVAFWCNPISGHATLYWYQQILGQGPKLLIQFQNNGVVDDSQLPKDRFSAERLKGVDSTLKIQPAKLEDSAVYLCASSPGQVGSGANVLTFGAGSRLTVL.

This clonotype has ten or more counts. This chain joins TRBV7-2 and TRBJ2-5, with D possibly TRBD1 on 6 matching bases. CDR1 and CDR2 from the germline V gene are SGHTA and FQGNSA. The CDR3 length is 14 residues. Trimming pared 7 bases from V and 5 bases from J, leaving 17 bases between. This chain's CDR3 is CASTLQGSRETQYF. CDR3 DNA: TGTGCCAGCACCCTACAGGGAAGCAGGGAGACCCAGTACTTC.